Listed below are T cell receptor beta chains from one sample, sequenced in a study of blood T cell repertoires in COVID-19. Profiling relied on immunoSEQ multiplex PCR, and the TCRdb table lists in-frame clones only, not all of them. The repertoire holds about 90,000 clones, approximately 80% seen once, with more than 6.5% in the top ten. The material sequenced was peripheral blood. The receptors stem from a man aged 70-80 years with acute or convalescent COVID-19. Both conserved end residues are part of each CDR3. D genes are given only for firm matches. Some rows have no size entry. The others give once, few or many, or a class for an expanded clone.

D: TRBD1; size: once; length: 15; V: TRBV6-5; J: TRBJ2-1; CDR3: CASSLGQVGYNEQFF; DNA: TGTGCCAGCAGTCTCGGACAGGTGGGCTACAATGAGCAGTTCTTC
D: TRBD2; size: -; length: 16; V: TRBV27; J: TRBJ2-3; CDR3: CASSSRLAGHTDTQYF; DNA: TGTGCCAGCAGTTCCCGTCTAGCGGGGCACACAGATACGCAGTATTTT
D: TRBD2; size: -; length: 17; V: TRBV27; J: TRBJ2-7; CDR3: CASSPGTSGRVTYEQYF; DNA: TGTGCCAGCAGTCCAGGGACTAGCGGGAGAGTCACCTACGAGCAGTACTTC
D: TRBD1; size: -; length: 12; V: TRBV30; J: TRBJ1-2; CDR3: CAVTGDNYGYTF; DNA: TGTGCCGTGACAGGGGATAACTATGGCTACACCTTC
D: -; size: -; length: 14; V: TRBV18; J: TRBJ1-5; CDR3: CASSPLPGNQPQHF; DNA: TGTGCCAGCTCACCTCTCCCAGGGAATCAGCCCCAGCATTTT
D: -; size: -; length: 13; V: TRBV6-5; J: TRBJ2-3; CDR3: CASSYIKTDTQYF; DNA: TGTGCCAGCAGTTACATCAAAACAGATACGCAGTATTTT
D: TRBD1; size: -; length: 16; V: TRBV24-1; J: TRBJ2-5; CDR3: CATSDGQGIPQETQYF; DNA: TGTGCCACCAGTGACGGACAGGGCATTCCCCAAGAGACCCAGTACTTC
D: -; size: -; length: 14; V: TRBV5-1; J: TRBJ2-7; CDR3: CASSVNRFPHEQYF; DNA: TGCGCCAGCAGCGTGAACAGGTTCCCTCACGAGCAGTACTTC
D: TRBD1; size: -; length: 15; V: TRBV28; J: TRBJ1-5; CDR3: CASRNPGQGNQPQHF; DNA: TGTGCCAGCAGAAACCCGGGACAGGGGAATCAGCCCCAGCATTTT
D: -; size: -; length: 15; V: TRBV5-1; J: TRBJ2-1; CDR3: CASSLVEGTYNEQFF; DNA: TGCGCCAGCAGCTTGGTCGAGGGAACCTACAATGAGCAGTTCTTC
D: -; size: -; length: 15; V: TRBV19; J: TRBJ1-4; CDR3: CASSTTGATNEKLFF; DNA: TGTGCCAGTAGTACGACGGGTGCAACTAATGAAAAACTGTTTTTT
D: -; size: -; length: 14; V: TRBV5-1; J: TRBJ2-7; CDR3: CASSLTGTSYEQYF; DNA: TGCGCCAGCAGCTTGACAGGGACCTCCTACGAGCAGTACTTC
D: TRBD1; size: -; length: 14; V: TRBV28; J: TRBJ1-5; CDR3: CASSPSGGVQPQHF; DNA: TGTGCCAGCAGTCCATCAGGGGGAGTCCAGCCCCAGCATTTT
D: TRBD1; size: -; length: 14; V: TRBV2; J: TRBJ1-5; CDR3: CASSGGTGGLAQHF; DNA: TGTGCCAGCAGTGGAGGGACAGGGGGCCTGGCCCAGCATTTT
D: -; size: -; length: 14; V: TRBV6-6; J: TRBJ1-5; CDR3: CASSSWTVNQPQHF; DNA: TGTGCCAGCAGTTCCTGGACTGTCAATCAGCCCCAGCATTTT
D: -; size: few; length: 15; V: TRBV5-1; J: TRBJ1-1; CDR3: CASSLGVGGGTEAFF; DNA: TGCGCCAGCAGCTTGGGGGTTGGGGGAGGTACTGAAGCTTTCTTT
D: -; size: -; length: 14; V: TRBV19; J: TRBJ1-1; CDR3: CASSIGAGGTEAFF; DNA: TGTGCCAGTAGTATAGGGGCGGGGGGAACTGAAGCTTTCTTT
D: -; size: -; length: 15; V: TRBV15; J: TRBJ1-5; CDR3: CATSRDPQGNQPQHF; DNA: TGTGCCACCAGCAGAGATCCACAGGGCAATCAGCCCCAGCATTTT
D: TRBD1; size: few; length: 15; V: TRBV19; J: TRBJ1-5; CDR3: CASTTDRGLGQPQHF; DNA: TGTGCCAGTACCACGGACAGGGGCCTCGGGCAGCCCCAGCATTTT
D: -; size: -; length: 15; V: TRBV9; J: TRBJ1-1; CDR3: CASSLADTLNTEAFF; DNA: TGTGCCAGCAGCTTGGCGGACACCCTGAACACTGAAGCTTTCTTT
D: -; size: -; length: 15; V: TRBV24-1; J: TRBJ2-7; CDR3: CATSEAGTLSYEQYF; DNA: TGTGCCACCAGTGAGGCCGGGACATTATCCTACGAGCAGTACTTC
D: TRBD1; size: -; length: 18; V: TRBV7-3; J: TRBJ1-1; CDR3: CASSPHKQGAIMNTEAFF; DNA: TGTGCCAGCAGCCCCCACAAACAGGGGGCAATTATGAACACTGAAGCTTTCTTT
D: -; size: -; length: 14; V: TRBV24-1; J: TRBJ1-5; CDR3: CATGNMEGTQPQHF; DNA: TGTGCCACCGGTAATATGGAGGGGACTCAGCCCCAGCATTTT
D: TRBD1; size: -; length: 14; V: TRBV29-1; J: TRBJ2-1; CDR3: CSALGQAWANEQFF; DNA: TGCAGCGCCTTAGGACAGGCCTGGGCTAATGAGCAGTTCTTC
D: -; size: -; length: 13; V: TRBV19; J: TRBJ1-6; CDR3: CASSEAGNSPLHF; DNA: TGTGCCAGTAGTGAGGCGGGGAATTCACCCCTCCACTTT
D: -; size: few; length: 15; V: TRBV5-1; J: TRBJ1-2; CDR3: CASSLAEGLNYGYTF; DNA: TGCGCCAGCAGCTTGGCCGAGGGACTGAACTATGGCTACACCTTC
D: -; size: -; length: 15; V: TRBV5-1; J: TRBJ2-5; CDR3: CASSLGQVLQETQYF; DNA: TGCGCCAGCAGCTTGGGACAGGTATTACAAGAGACCCAGTACTTC
D: TRBD1; size: once; length: 14; V: TRBV29-1; J: TRBJ1-2; CDR3: CSVEFPPGQGGYTF; DNA: TGCAGCGTTGAGTTTCCCCCTGGACAGGGCGGCTACACCTTC
D: -; size: -; length: 13; V: TRBV5-5; J: TRBJ2-1; CDR3: CASSSLYHNEQFF; DNA: TGTGCCAGCAGCTCACTCTACCACAATGAGCAGTTCTTC
D: -; size: -; length: 15; V: TRBV5-1; J: TRBJ2-3; CDR3: CASGLGGSLTDTQYF; DNA: TGCGCCAGCGGCTTGGGGGGCTCCCTCACAGATACGCAGTATTTT
D: TRBD1; size: -; length: 15; V: TRBV13; J: TRBJ2-3; CDR3: CASSTWDSSLGTQYF; DNA: TGTGCCAGCAGCACATGGGACAGCTCGCTTGGTACGCAGTATTTT
D: TRBD1; size: -; length: 15; V: TRBV5-1; J: TRBJ2-7; CDR3: CASSPTGGPSYEQYF; DNA: TGCGCCAGCAGCCCGACAGGGGGACCCTCCTACGAGCAGTACTTC
D: TRBD1; size: -; length: 19; V: TRBV7-8; J: TRBJ2-6; CDR3: CASSSKDRASGAGANVLTF; DNA: TGTGCCAGCAGCTCTAAGGACAGGGCATCAGGAGCCGGGGCCAACGTCCTGACTTTC
D: TRBD1; size: -; length: 15; V: TRBV7-2; J: TRBJ2-2; CDR3: CASSRDSLNTGELFF; DNA: TGTGCCAGCAGCCGGGACAGCCTCAACACCGGGGAGCTGTTTTTT
D: -; size: once; length: 14; V: TRBV30; J: TRBJ1-5; CDR3: CAWSPQGFNQPQHF; DNA: TGTGCCTGGAGTCCACAGGGTTTCAATCAGCCCCAGCATTTT
D: -; size: -; length: 13; V: TRBV3-1/TRBV3-2; J: TRBJ1-2; CDR3: CASSQNSGYGYTF; DNA: TGTGCCAGCAGCCAAAACAGCGGCTATGGCTACACCTTC
D: -; size: -; length: 18; V: TRBV12-2; J: TRBJ2-2; CDR3: CASRLWAGGTPDTGELFF; DNA: -
D: TRBD2; size: -; length: 18; V: TRBV5-1; J: TRBJ2-3; CDR3: CASSFQGLAGGVTDTQYF; DNA: TGCGCCAGCAGCTTTCAAGGACTAGCGGGAGGGGTGACAGATACGCAGTATTTT
D: -; size: -; length: 15; V: TRBV11-3; J: TRBJ2-2; CDR3: CASSLKQANTGELFF; DNA: TGTGCCAGCAGCTTAAAACAGGCGAACACCGGGGAGCTGTTTTTT
D: -; size: -; length: 13; V: TRBV30; J: TRBJ1-1; CDR3: CAWSVSGATEAFF; DNA: TGTGCCTGGAGTGTATCGGGAGCCACTGAAGCTTTCTTT
D: TRBD2; size: -; length: 17; V: TRBV5-1; J: TRBJ2-2; CDR3: CASSSLAGVMNTGELFF; DNA: TGCGCCAGCAGCTCGTTAGCGGGAGTGATGAACACCGGGGAGCTGTTTTTT
D: TRBD1; size: -; length: 16; V: TRBV10-1; J: TRBJ2-5; CDR3: CASSDIGGQNQETQYF; DNA: TGCGCCAGCAGTGACATAGGGGGACAGAACCAAGAGACCCAGTACTTC
D: TRBD1; size: -; length: 14; V: TRBV2; J: TRBJ2-7; CDR3: CASSEDRGTYEQYF; DNA: TGTGCCAGCAGTGAAGACAGGGGAACCTACGAGCAGTACTTC
D: TRBD1; size: -; length: 15; V: TRBV4-2; J: TRBJ1-2; CDR3: CASSQDGTANYGYTF; DNA: TGTGCCAGCAGCCAAGATGGGACAGCTAACTATGGCTACACCTTC
D: -; size: -; length: 14; V: TRBV6-5; J: TRBJ2-5; CDR3: CASSYWNSKETQYF; DNA: TGTGCCAGCAGTTACTGGAACAGCAAAGAGACCCAGTACTTC
D: -; size: -; length: 13; V: TRBV19; J: TRBJ1-2; CDR3: CASSMGRELGYTF; DNA: TGTGCCAGTAGTATGGGCAGGGAACTGGGCTACACCTTC
D: -; size: -; length: 15; V: TRBV5-1; J: TRBJ1-6; CDR3: CASSLEGGTHSPLHF; DNA: TGCGCCAGCAGCTTGGAGGGAGGGACCCATTCACCCCTCCACTTT
D: -; size: -; length: 14; V: TRBV5-4; J: TRBJ2-1; CDR3: CASSLPGSYNEQFF; DNA: TGTGCCAGCAGCTTACCGGGAAGTTACAATGAGCAGTTCTTC
D: TRBD1; size: -; length: 14; V: TRBV7-9; J: TRBJ2-7; CDR3: CASSLGQGTNEQYF; DNA: TGTGCCAGCAGCTTGGGACAGGGGACTAACGAGCAGTACTTC
D: -; size: -; length: 14; V: TRBV4-1; J: TRBJ2-4; CDR3: CASSQDYLQNIQYF; DNA: TGCGCCAGCAGCCAAGACTACCTGCAAAACATTCAGTACTTC
D: TRBD1; size: -; length: 16; V: TRBV24-1; J: TRBJ2-2; CDR3: CATSDPGQRSTGELFF; DNA: TGTGCCACCAGTGACCCGGGACAGAGAAGTACCGGGGAGCTGTTTTTT
D: -; size: -; length: 13; V: TRBV6-1; J: TRBJ1-1; CDR3: CASSEAIGWSGFF; DNA: TGTGCCAGCAGTGAAGCGATTGGTTGGAGTGGTTTCTTT
D: TRBD1; size: -; length: 15; V: TRBV7-9; J: TRBJ2-7; CDR3: CASSPGTVLSYEQYF; DNA: TGTGCCAGCAGCCCCGGGACAGTACTCTCCTACGAGCAGTACTTC